The rows below give T cell receptor beta chains drawn from one sample of a study of early T cells in non-severe SARS-CoV-2 infection. TCRdb used MiXCR to reprocess the 5' RACE reads, holding one entry per CDR3 protein. Of roughly 80,000 distinct CDR3 sequences listed, about 9.6% are singletons. The sample comprised whole blood. Receptor source: an adult who was a healthcare worker with PCR-confirmed SARS-CoV-2 infection or an uninfected control (not recorded which). CDR3s include the opening cysteine and the closing phenylalanine or tryptophan. The D gene is left open where the match is weak. Size is stated for part of the rows, as once, few or many counts, or as a class when the clone is expanded.

cdr3_length: 14; d_call: -; v_call: TRBV14; clone_size: few; j_call: TRBJ2-7; cdr3_aa: CASSQEGWTYEQYF; cdr3_nt: TGTGCCAGCAGCCAAGAGGGGTGGACCTACGAGCAGTACTTC
cdr3_length: 13; d_call: -; v_call: TRBV30; clone_size: many; j_call: TRBJ1-5; cdr3_aa: CAWSLAFLQPQHF; cdr3_nt: TGTGCCTGGAGTTTAGCGTTTCTACAGCCCCAGCATTTT
cdr3_length: 13; d_call: -; v_call: TRBV7-9; clone_size: many; j_call: TRBJ2-3; cdr3_aa: CASSLGPTDTQYF; cdr3_nt: TGTGCCAGCAGCTTAGGACCCACAGATACGCAGTATTTT
cdr3_length: 14; d_call: -; v_call: TRBV12-3/TRBV12-4; clone_size: many; j_call: TRBJ2-7; cdr3_aa: CASSLRGGSYEQYF; cdr3_nt: TGTGCCAGCAGTTTAAGGGGCGGGTCCTACGAGCAGTACTTC
cdr3_length: 15; d_call: TRBD2; v_call: TRBV12-3/TRBV12-4; clone_size: many; j_call: TRBJ2-7; cdr3_aa: CASSSSGSALVEQYF; cdr3_nt: TGTGCCAGCAGTTCTAGCGGGAGCGCTCTGGTCGAGCAGTACTTC
cdr3_length: 17; d_call: TRBD2; v_call: TRBV7-6; clone_size: -; j_call: TRBJ2-7; cdr3_aa: CASSGALKGLAGTEQYF; cdr3_nt: TGTGCCAGCAGCGGGGCACTTAAAGGACTAGCGGGAACCGAGCAGTACTTC
cdr3_length: 16; d_call: TRBD2; v_call: TRBV29-1; clone_size: -; j_call: TRBJ2-5; cdr3_aa: CSVGPPAGEEQETQYF; cdr3_nt: TGCAGCGTTGGGCCGCCCGCGGGAGAGGAGCAAGAGACCCAGTACTTC
cdr3_length: 13; d_call: -; v_call: TRBV18; clone_size: few; j_call: TRBJ2-7; cdr3_aa: CASSPPVSYEQYF; cdr3_nt: TGTGCCAGCTCACCCCCGGTCTCCTACGAGCAGTACTTC
cdr3_length: 12; d_call: TRBD1; v_call: TRBV7-9; clone_size: many; j_call: TRBJ1-4; cdr3_aa: CASGDRGEKLFF; cdr3_nt: TGTGCCAGCGGGGACAGGGGTGAAAAACTGTTTTTT
cdr3_length: 19; d_call: TRBD2; v_call: TRBV28; clone_size: few; j_call: TRBJ2-1; cdr3_aa: CASSSRVGLAGEVVNEQFF; cdr3_nt: TGTGCCAGCAGTTCTCGGGTGGGACTAGCGGGAGAAGTAGTAAATGAGCAGTTCTTC
cdr3_length: 12; d_call: -; v_call: TRBV19; clone_size: -; j_call: TRBJ2-1; cdr3_aa: CASSTRKGPQFF; cdr3_nt: TGTGCCAGTAGTACAAGAAAGGGTCCACAGTTCTTC
cdr3_length: 14; d_call: -; v_call: TRBV12-3/TRBV12-4; clone_size: few; j_call: TRBJ2-7; cdr3_aa: CASSLSLTLYEQYF; cdr3_nt: TGTGCCAGCAGTTTATCATTGACTCTTTACGAGCAGTACTTC
cdr3_length: 14; d_call: -; v_call: TRBV11-1; clone_size: few; j_call: TRBJ2-5; cdr3_aa: CASSKGAPEETQYF; cdr3_nt: TGTGCCAGCAGCAAAGGGGCTCCCGAGGAGACCCAGTACTTC
cdr3_length: 15; d_call: TRBD1; v_call: TRBV7-6; clone_size: many; j_call: TRBJ2-7; cdr3_aa: CASSLGGTGSYEQYF; cdr3_nt: TGTGCCAGCAGCTTAGGCGGGACAGGGTCCTACGAGCAGTACTTC
cdr3_length: 11; d_call: -; v_call: TRBV12-3/TRBV12-4; clone_size: -; j_call: TRBJ1-2; cdr3_aa: CASSSKYGYTF; cdr3_nt: TGTGCCAGCAGTTCCAAATATGGCTACACCTTC
cdr3_length: 12; d_call: TRBD2; v_call: TRBV28; clone_size: -; j_call: TRBJ2-3; cdr3_aa: CASGERGRTQYF; cdr3_nt: TGTGCCAGCGGAGAGCGCGGGAGAACGCAGTATTTT
cdr3_length: 12; d_call: -; v_call: TRBV7-9; clone_size: many; j_call: TRBJ2-2; cdr3_aa: CASSLETGELFF; cdr3_nt: TGTGCCAGCAGCTTAGAGACCGGGGAGCTGTTTTTT
cdr3_length: 15; d_call: TRBD2; v_call: TRBV9; clone_size: few; j_call: TRBJ2-1; cdr3_aa: CASSAGLADYNEQFF; cdr3_nt: TGTGCCAGCAGCGCCGGACTAGCGGATTACAATGAGCAGTTCTTC
cdr3_length: 15; d_call: -; v_call: TRBV6-6; clone_size: many; j_call: TRBJ1-1; cdr3_aa: CASSYEVWGNTEAFF; cdr3_nt: TGTGCCAGCAGTTACGAGGTATGGGGGAACACTGAAGCTTTCTTT
cdr3_length: 20; d_call: TRBD1; v_call: TRBV28; clone_size: -; j_call: TRBJ1-6; cdr3_aa: CASSFSLYRGPSSYNSPLHF; cdr3_nt: TGTGCCAGCAGTTTCTCCCTGTACAGGGGCCCAAGCTCCTATAATTCACCCCTCCACTTT
cdr3_length: 11; d_call: -; v_call: TRBV29-1; clone_size: few; j_call: TRBJ2-5; cdr3_aa: CSVKYVETQYF; cdr3_nt: TGCAGCGTTAAATATGTGGAGACCCAGTACTTC
cdr3_length: 17; d_call: TRBD1; v_call: TRBV20-1; clone_size: many; j_call: TRBJ2-7; cdr3_aa: CSARAPTGTGGSYEQYF; cdr3_nt: TGCAGTGCTAGAGCGCCCACCGGGACAGGGGGCTCCTACGAGCAGTACTTC
cdr3_length: 13; d_call: -; v_call: TRBV11-3; clone_size: few; j_call: TRBJ2-7; cdr3_aa: CASSLFTHYEQYF; cdr3_nt: TGTGCCAGCAGCTTATTCACCCACTACGAGCAGTACTTC
cdr3_length: 13; d_call: -; v_call: TRBV29-1; clone_size: -; j_call: TRBJ2-6; cdr3_aa: CSVRHSGANVLTF; cdr3_nt: TGCAGCGTACGCCACTCTGGGGCCAACGTCCTGACTTTC
cdr3_length: 15; d_call: -; v_call: TRBV12-3/TRBV12-4; clone_size: few; j_call: TRBJ2-7; cdr3_aa: CASSYQGNGPYEQYF; cdr3_nt: TGTGCCAGCAGTTACCAGGGAAATGGTCCCTACGAGCAGTACTTC
cdr3_length: 10; d_call: -; v_call: TRBV20-1; clone_size: -; j_call: TRBJ2-5; cdr3_aa: CSAHEETQYF; cdr3_nt: TGCAGTGCTCACGAAGAGACCCAGTACTTC
cdr3_length: 16; d_call: -; v_call: TRBV20-1; clone_size: many; j_call: TRBJ2-2; cdr3_aa: CSARDGAGPNTGELFF; cdr3_nt: TGCAGTGCTAGAGACGGAGCGGGCCCGAACACCGGGGAGCTGTTTTTT
cdr3_length: 18; d_call: TRBD2; v_call: TRBV7-9; clone_size: few; j_call: TRBJ2-2; cdr3_aa: CASSPRLSSGSRAGELFF; cdr3_nt: TGTGCCAGCAGCCCCCGGTTGTCTAGCGGGAGTCGGGCCGGGGAGCTGTTTTTT
cdr3_length: 14; d_call: -; v_call: TRBV11-2; clone_size: many; j_call: TRBJ2-7; cdr3_aa: CASSLAGTTYEQYF; cdr3_nt: TGTGCCAGCAGCTTAGCGGGCACGACCTACGAGCAGTACTTC
cdr3_length: 12; d_call: -; v_call: TRBV20-1; clone_size: few; j_call: TRBJ2-7; cdr3_aa: CSARVTDYEQYF; cdr3_nt: TGCAGTGCTAGAGTGACGGATTACGAGCAGTACTTC
cdr3_length: 13; d_call: -; v_call: TRBV27; clone_size: few; j_call: TRBJ1-5; cdr3_aa: CASSFGINQPQHF; cdr3_nt: TGTGCCAGCAGTTTCGGGATCAATCAGCCCCAGCATTTT
cdr3_length: 12; d_call: -; v_call: TRBV5-4; clone_size: -; j_call: TRBJ2-2; cdr3_aa: CASSPPSGELFF; cdr3_nt: TGTGCCAGCAGCCCCCCCTCCGGGGAGCTGTTTTTT
cdr3_length: 14; d_call: -; v_call: TRBV2; clone_size: many; j_call: TRBJ1-5; cdr3_aa: CASGGTNSNQPQHF; cdr3_nt: TGTGCCAGCGGGGGGACAAATAGCAATCAGCCCCAGCATTTT
cdr3_length: 16; d_call: TRBD2; v_call: TRBV7-8; clone_size: few; j_call: TRBJ2-1; cdr3_aa: CASSLGEGGSYNEQFF; cdr3_nt: TGTGCCAGCAGCTTAGGGGAGGGAGGCTCCTACAATGAGCAGTTCTTC
cdr3_length: 14; d_call: -; v_call: TRBV3-1; clone_size: few; j_call: TRBJ1-2; cdr3_aa: CASSQAVGARGYTF; cdr3_nt: TGTGCCAGCAGCCAAGCTGTGGGGGCTAGAGGCTACACCTTC
cdr3_length: 16; d_call: TRBD2; v_call: TRBV28; clone_size: many; j_call: TRBJ2-5; cdr3_aa: CASRLSPSGGGETQYF; cdr3_nt: TGTGCCAGCAGACTCTCCCCCTCGGGAGGGGGAGAGACCCAGTACTTC
cdr3_length: 14; d_call: TRBD1; v_call: TRBV5-1; clone_size: many; j_call: TRBJ2-2; cdr3_aa: CASRQGGDTGELFF; cdr3_nt: TGCGCCAGCAGACAGGGGGGAGACACCGGGGAGCTGTTTTTT
cdr3_length: 13; d_call: -; v_call: TRBV9; clone_size: many; j_call: TRBJ1-5; cdr3_aa: CASSEGLLQPQHF; cdr3_nt: TGTGCCAGCAGTGAGGGACTTCTTCAGCCCCAGCATTTT
cdr3_length: 16; d_call: -; v_call: TRBV6-1; clone_size: few; j_call: TRBJ1-5; cdr3_aa: CASSPRAPGGNQPQHF; cdr3_nt: TGTGCCAGCAGTCCCCGGGCCCCGGGCGGCAATCAGCCCCAGCATTTT
cdr3_length: 13; d_call: -; v_call: TRBV30; clone_size: -; j_call: TRBJ2-3; cdr3_aa: CAWNRDSSDTQYF; cdr3_nt: TGTGCCTGGAACAGGGACTCCTCAGATACGCAGTATTTT
cdr3_length: 16; d_call: -; v_call: TRBV5-1; clone_size: many; j_call: TRBJ2-3; cdr3_aa: CASSLAPHGLADTQYF; cdr3_nt: TGCGCCAGCAGCTTGGCTCCCCACGGGTTGGCAGATACGCAGTATTTT
cdr3_length: 15; d_call: TRBD2; v_call: TRBV5-1; clone_size: many; j_call: TRBJ2-7; cdr3_aa: CASRRGLAVSYEQYF; cdr3_nt: TGCGCCAGCAGGCGGGGACTAGCGGTCTCCTACGAGCAGTACTTC
cdr3_length: 14; d_call: -; v_call: TRBV2; clone_size: once; j_call: TRBJ2-5; cdr3_aa: CASSEAAGQETQYF; cdr3_nt: TGTGCCAGCAGTGAAGCGGCAGGACAAGAGACCCAGTACTTC
cdr3_length: 20; d_call: TRBD1; v_call: TRBV4-1; clone_size: many; j_call: TRBJ1-5; cdr3_aa: CASSQDLPLQTGKNNQPQHF; cdr3_nt: TGCGCCAGCAGCCAAGATTTGCCACTTCAGACAGGGAAAAACAATCAGCCCCAGCATTTT
cdr3_length: 12; d_call: -; v_call: TRBV2; clone_size: -; j_call: TRBJ2-2; cdr3_aa: CASSVPSGELFF; cdr3_nt: TGTGCCAGCAGTGTCCCTAGCGGGGAGCTGTTTTTT
cdr3_length: 13; d_call: TRBD2; v_call: TRBV20-1; clone_size: -; j_call: TRBJ2-1; cdr3_aa: CSAERERILEQFF; cdr3_nt: TGCAGTGCCGAGCGGGAGCGAATCCTAGAGCAGTTCTTC
cdr3_length: 15; d_call: TRBD2; v_call: TRBV5-1; clone_size: few; j_call: TRBJ2-3; cdr3_aa: CASLPAGGRTDTQYF; cdr3_nt: TGCGCCAGCCTGCCAGCGGGAGGGAGGACAGATACGCAGTATTTT
cdr3_length: 16; d_call: -; v_call: TRBV5-6; clone_size: -; j_call: TRBJ2-5; cdr3_aa: CASSSIAGGIPETQYF; cdr3_nt: TGTGCCAGCAGCTCCATCGCTGGGGGGATCCCAGAGACCCAGTACTTC
cdr3_length: 15; d_call: -; v_call: TRBV4-1; clone_size: many; j_call: TRBJ1-4; cdr3_aa: CASESRQGGNEKLFF; cdr3_nt: TGCGCCAGCGAGTCAAGGCAAGGGGGTAATGAAAAACTGTTTTTT
cdr3_length: 13; d_call: -; v_call: TRBV28; clone_size: -; j_call: TRBJ1-4; cdr3_aa: CASSVAGEEKLFF; cdr3_nt: TGTGCCAGCAGTGTAGCAGGGGAAGAAAAACTGTTTTTT